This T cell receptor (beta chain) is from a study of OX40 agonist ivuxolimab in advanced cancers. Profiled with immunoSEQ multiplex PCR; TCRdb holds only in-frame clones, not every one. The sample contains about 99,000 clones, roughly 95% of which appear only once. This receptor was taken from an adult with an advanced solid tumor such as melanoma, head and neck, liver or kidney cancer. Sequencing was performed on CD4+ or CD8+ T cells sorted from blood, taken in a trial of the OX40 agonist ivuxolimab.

For the CDR3, the DNA is TGTGCCAGCAGCGGGTACAATGAGCAGTTCTTC. Translated: CASSGYNEQFF. The rearrangement uses TRBV4-2 and TRBJ2-1; D uncertain. V lost 5 bases and J lost 4, with 3 bases in between. The CDR3 sequence is 11 residues long. From germline, CDR1 is LGHNA and CDR2 YNFKEQ.